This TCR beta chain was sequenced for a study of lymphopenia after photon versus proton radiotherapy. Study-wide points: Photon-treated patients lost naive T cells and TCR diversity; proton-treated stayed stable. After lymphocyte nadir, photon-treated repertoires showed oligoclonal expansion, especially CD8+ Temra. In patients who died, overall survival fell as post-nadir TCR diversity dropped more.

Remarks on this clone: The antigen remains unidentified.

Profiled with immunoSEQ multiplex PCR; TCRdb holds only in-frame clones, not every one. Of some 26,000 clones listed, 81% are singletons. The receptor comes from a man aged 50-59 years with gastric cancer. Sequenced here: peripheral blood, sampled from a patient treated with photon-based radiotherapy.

In DNA form, the CDR3 reads TGTGCCAGCAGCACCGGGTGGGGTGGCTACACCTTC. Its protein is CASSTGWGGYTF. The chain carries TRBV11-2 and TRBJ1-2, with D unclear. This CDR3 contains 12 residues. The germline V gene encodes CDR1 SGHAT and CDR2 FQNNGV. Trimming took off 5 bases at V and 7 bases at J, with 11 bases between the two ends.